The 32 T cell receptor beta chains reported below all come from one sample, sequenced in a study of shared clonotypes between healthy human individuals. Repertoires were generated with immunoSEQ multiplex PCR, while TCRdb's copy carries only in-frame clones and drops some. Of hundreds of thousands of clones listed, under 80% are singletons. Material for sequencing was memory CD4+ T cells sorted from blood. The subset is: CD45RA-negative fraction. Receptors were obtained from a woman aged 25-40 years in good health.

CDR3 residues: CASSTDGNQPQHF. CDR3 in DNA: TGTGCCAGCAGTACAGACGGGAATCAGCCCCAGCATTTT. This chain uses TRBV28 with TRBJ1-5, with D unclear. Germline V gene lookup returns CDR1 MDHEN and CDR2 SYDVKM. The CDR3 covers 13 residues. The V and J ends lost 5 bases and 4 bases respectively, with 9 bases between them.

This chain joins TRBV18 and TRBJ2-7, with a weak D call TRBD1 (5 bases). CDR1 and CDR2 from the germline V gene are KGHSH and LQKENI. V was cut by 2 bases and J by 7 bases, with 12 bases left in between. There are 13 residues in the CDR3. The CDR3 is CASSPGRVREQYF. CDR3 sequence (DNA): TGTGCCAGCTCACCAGGCAGGGTACGGGAGCAGTACTTC.

The chain employs TRBV18 and TRBJ2-1, with TRBD2 identical over 10 bases. The CDR3 has 18 residues. The germline gives CDR1 KGHSH, CDR2 LQKENI. J lost 5 bases, V lost 2 bases, and 12 bases had no gene match. CDR3 amino acids: CASSPFLSSGSRDNEQFF. CDR3 nucleotides: TGTGCCAGCTCACCATTTTTATCTAGCGGGAGTAGAGACAATGAGCAGTTCTTC.

This rearrangement joins TRBV14 to TRBJ2-5; 10 nucleotides align to TRBD2. CDR1 and CDR2 from the germline V gene are SGHDN and FVKESK. This CDR3 region has 17 residues. Trimming took 1 base from V and 1 from J; bases not matched to a gene: 6. The CDR3 coding sequence is TGTGCCAGCAGCCAAGGACTAGCGGGCCGGCTCCAAGAGACCCAGTACTTC. This translates into CASSQGLAGRLQETQYF.

The chain is built from TRBV4-1 and TRBJ1-4; 7 nucleotides match TRBD1. The CDR3 sequence is 16 residues long. The germline V gene has CDR1 MGHRA and CDR2 YSYEKL. Germline trimming cut 3 bases from V and 4 bases from J; bases unmatched to any gene: 8. Here the CDR3 reads CASSHPPGQYNEKLFF. The DNA for the CDR3 is TGCGCCAGCAGCCATCCCCCGGGACAGTATAATGAAAAACTGTTTTTT.

The genes are TRBV7-9 and TRBJ1-3; D is unresolved. The CDR3 runs to 14 residues. Germline V gene sequence: CDR1 SEHNR, CDR2 FQNEAQ (reference sequence). V was trimmed by 3 bases and J by 7 bases, leaving 13 bases between them. The CDR3 DNA is TGTGCCAGCAGCTTGTCTGTGGGCAGGAACACCATATATTTT. This encodes CASSLSVGRNTIYF. Drawing the rest from reference TRBV7-9 and TRBJ1-3, the complete variable domain is DTGVSQNPRHKITKRGQNVTFRCDPISEHNRLYWYRQTLGQGPEFLTYFQNEAQLEKSRLLSDRFSAERPKGSFSTLEIQRTEQGDSAMYLCASSLSVGRNTIYFGEGSWLTVV.

The V and J genes are TRBV5-1 and TRBJ2-1; 8 nucleotides match TRBD1. The CDR3 loop spans 15 amino acids. The V gene end was trimmed by 2 bases and the J gene end by 6 bases; junction bases not matched to a gene: 7. Germline V gene lookup returns CDR1 SGHRS and CDR2 YFSETQ. The CDR3 loop is CASSFYRGSSNEQFF. Here the CDR3 DNA reads TGCGCCAGCAGCTTTTACAGGGGGTCGAGCAATGAGCAGTTCTTC.

The chain couples TRBV5-1 to TRBJ2-1, with D perhaps matching TRBD1 (5 bases). In germline, CDR1 is SGHRS, CDR2 YFSETQ. The CDR3 totals 14 residues. V lost 0 bases, J lost 9 bases, and 13 bases lay in between. CDR3 sequence (DNA): TGCGCCAGCAGCTTGGTTTTTGGGGCCGGTGAGCAGTTCTTC. Translating gives CASSLVFGAGEQFF. The complete variable domain, with remaining parts taken from reference TRBV5-1 and TRBJ2-1, reads KAGVTQTPRYLIKTRGQQVTLSCSPISGHRSVSWYQQTPGQGLQFLFEYFSETQRNKGNFPGRFSGRQFSNSRSEMNVSTLELGDSALYLCASSLVFGAGEQFFGPGTRLTVL.

The chain combines TRBV14 with TRBJ1-2, with 7 bases identical to TRBD1. CDR3 length: 14 residues. Germline V gene lookup returns CDR1 SGHDN and CDR2 FVKESK. Germline trimming cut 2 bases from V and 4 bases from J; bases unmatched to any gene: 4. The CDR3 DNA reads as TGTGCCAGCAGCCAAACAGGGGTGGGCTATGGCTACACCTTC. Translated, it gives CASSQTGVGYGYTF.

This clone came up a few times. The sample holds other DNA sequences that translate to the same CDR3. The chain combines TRBV6-1 with TRBJ2-1; 13 positions agree with TRBD2. With V trimmed by 0 bases and J by 4 bases, 3 bases remained unmatched. This CDR3 contains 17 residues. The germline V gene encodes CDR1 MNHNS and CDR2 SASEGT. CDR3 protein: CASSEARTSGSYNEQFF. In DNA, the CDR3 is TGTGCCAGCAGTGAAGCGCGGACTAGCGGGAGTTACAATGAGCAGTTCTTC.

The chain couples TRBV25-1 to TRBJ2-3, with D unclear. Germline assignment: CDR1 MGHDK and CDR2 SYGVNS. V was clipped by 2 bases and J by 8 bases, with 2 bases between them. The CDR3 has 10 residues. The CDR3 region is CASSERTQYF. In DNA, the CDR3 is TGTGCCAGCAGTGAACGTACGCAGTATTTT.

This clone turned up a few times. The genes are TRBV6-5 and TRBJ2-3; D is unclear. Between the trimmed V and J ends, which lost 5 bases and 2 bases, there was a span of 5 bases. Germline CDR1 is MNHEY and CDR2 is SVGAGI. The CDR3 runs to 12 residues. For the CDR3, the DNA is TGTGCCAGCAGTGGCACCACAGATACGCAGTATTTT. Residues: CASSGTTDTQYF.

The CDR3 is CASSFKGDQETQYF. The CDR3 DNA sequence: TGTGCCAGCAGTTTCAAAGGGGACCAAGAGACCCAGTACTTC. This chain connects TRBV28 to TRBJ2-5, with TRBD1 as a possible D gene (5 bases). The CDR3 consists of 14 residues. Germline CDR1 reads MDHEN; CDR2 reads SYDVKM. Between the trimmed V and J ends, which lost 3 bases and 0 bases, there was a span of 8 bases.

This clone was counted once. The V and J genes are TRBV2 and TRBJ2-7; 7 bases are shared with TRBD2. The V and J ends lost 2 bases and 2 bases, in that order; junction bases with no gene match: 3. The CDR3 loop spans 14 amino acids. Germline CDR1 reads SNHLY; CDR2 reads FYNNEI. The CDR3 DNA sequence: TGTGCCAGCAGTGAATTGGGGACTACCTACGAGCAGTACTTC. As protein: CASSELGTTYEQYF.

This rearrangement joins TRBV7-2 to TRBJ2-1; 10 nucleotides line up with TRBD2. The CDR3 totals 16 residues. The V and J ends lost 0 bases and 6 bases, in that order; junction bases with no gene match: 5. The V gene's germline CDR1 is SGHTA and CDR2 FQGNSA. CDR3 DNA: TGTGCCAGCAGCTTAGCGTTACTAGCGGGAATCAATGAGCAGTTCTTC. The encoded protein is CASSLALLAGINEQFF.

The CDR3 coding sequence is TGTGCCAGCAGCTCCAACATAAGACCAGGAACCAAGTACGAGCAGTACTTC. Its translation: CASSSNIRPGTKYEQYF. V usage is TRBV11-2 and J usage is TRBJ2-7; no definite D call. V was pared by 4 bases and J by 4 bases, with 23 bases between. Germline V lookup: CDR1 SGHAT, CDR2 FQNNGV. The CDR3 extends over 17 amino acids.

This clone was seen a handful of times. The CDR3 protein is CASSVEGQGTSEQFF. The CDR3 DNA reads TGTGCCAGCAGCGTAGAGGGACAGGGGACTTCTGAGCAGTTCTTC. This chain joins TRBV9 and TRBJ2-1; 10 bases line up with TRBD1. Losses at the gene ends were 0 bases for V and 9 bases for J; bases not matched to a gene: 6. The CDR3 extends over 15 amino acids. CDR1 and CDR2 from the germline V gene are SGDLS and YYNGEE.

The rearrangement joins TRBV10-2 to TRBJ1-5; D unclear. Germline V CDR1 and CDR2: WSHSY, SAAADI. The V gene lost 7 bases and the J gene lost 0 bases, with 10 bases spanning the gap. This CDR3 is built from 14 residues. In DNA form, the CDR3 reads TGCGCCAGCACGCCAGCTAATAGCAATCAGCCCCAGCATTTT. It codes for CASTPANSNQPQHF.

This clone was found a few times. The chain combines TRBV2 with TRBJ2-2, with 8 bases identical to TRBD2. Trimming at V came to 6 bases and at J to 4 bases, leaving 7 bases not matched to a gene. The germline V gene has CDR1 SNHLY and CDR2 FYNNEI. This CDR3 contains 15 residues. The CDR3, as DNA: TGTGCCAGCAGCGAGCGGGAGATCGGCACCGGGGAGCTGTTTTTT. It translates to CASSEREIGTGELFF.

V and J are TRBV28 and TRBJ2-1, with TRBD1 matching 7 bases. Looked up from germline, CDR1 is MDHEN and CDR2 is SYDVKM. The length of the CDR3 is 15 residues. J was trimmed by 8 bases and V by 6 bases; bases with no gene match: 13. The CDR3 here is CASRTPRAGGDEQFF. As DNA, the CDR3 is TGTGCCAGCAGGACGCCCAGGGCAGGGGGAGATGAGCAGTTCTTC.

The V gene is TRBV29-1, the J gene TRBJ1-1, with 10 positions matching TRBD1. V dropped 6 bases and J dropped 5; count of bases not matched to a gene: 6. The CDR3 covers 13 residues. The germline V gene encodes CDR1 SQVTM and CDR2 ANQGSEA. CDR3 sequence: CSVWTGGSTEAFF. The CDR3 DNA follows: TGCAGCGTATGGACAGGGGGGAGTACTGAAGCTTTCTTT.

In this sample, this clone turned up many times. The V call is TRBV15, the J call TRBJ2-3, with 10 positions matching TRBD2. The CDR3 extends over 16 amino acids. J lost 1 base, V lost 1 base, and 2 bases had no gene match. Per germline, CDR1 LNHNV and CDR2 YYDKDF (reference sequence). The CDR3 is CATSRGGTSGTDTQYF. The CDR3 nucleotides read TGTGCCACCAGCAGAGGCGGGACTAGCGGCACAGATACGCAGTATTTT.

This chain joins TRBV30 and TRBJ1-1, with TRBD1 matching 7 bases. This CDR3 comprises 17 residues. After removal of 3 bases from V and 0 bases from J, the junction contained 13 bases not matched to a gene. Per germline, CDR1 GTSNPN and CDR2 SVGIG (reference sequence). CDR3 loop: CAWSGYRGTAMNTEAFF. The CDR3 nucleotides are TGTGCCTGGAGCGGTTACCGAGGGACAGCCATGAACACTGAAGCTTTCTTT.

V is TRBV28 and J is TRBJ2-2, with a tentative D call TRBD1 (5 bases). V was clipped by 5 bases and J by 4 bases, with 8 bases between them. The V gene's germline CDR1 is MDHEN and CDR2 SYDVKM. The CDR3 consists of 13 residues. This CDR3 reads CASSPQGTGELFF. In DNA form, the CDR3 reads TGTGCCAGCAGTCCCCAGGGCACCGGGGAGCTGTTTTTT. Full variable domain (outside the CDR3, taken from reference TRBV28 and TRBJ2-2): DVKVTQSSRYLVKRTGEKVFLECVQDMDHENMFWYRQDPGLGLRLIYFSYDVKMKEKGDIPEGYSVSREKKERFSLILESASTNQTSMYLCASSPQGTGELFFGEGSRLTVL.

The gene calls are TRBV27 and TRBJ2-1, with 7 bases identical to TRBD1. V lost 5 bases and J lost 7; bases outside the gene matches: 14. The CDR3 loop spans 16 amino acids. Germline V lookup: CDR1 MNHEY, CDR2 SMNVEV (reference sequence). The CDR3 region has the DNA TGTGCCAGCAGTCCTAGGGGGCAGGGGAAAAGTAATGAGCAGTTCTTC. Its translation: CASSPRGQGKSNEQFF.

The chain joins TRBV2 to TRBJ1-2, with 9 bases aligning to TRBD1. With 7 bases clipped from V and 4 bases from J, the junction kept 7 bases outside the gene matches. Germline CDR1 reads SNHLY; CDR2 reads FYNNEI. The CDR3 length is 14 residues. The CDR3 DNA sequence: TGTGCCAGCACCCTACAGGGGGCGAGCTATGGCTACACCTTC. Its translation is CASTLQGASYGYTF.

The V gene is TRBV5-4, the J gene TRBJ1-1, with 8 bases aligning to TRBD1. Trimming cost V 5 bases and J 4 bases; bases outside gene matches: 7. Germline V lookup: CDR1 SGHNT, CDR2 YYREEE (reference sequence). The CDR3 spans 14 residues. The CDR3 DNA sequence: TGTGCCAGCAGGTGGGGACAGGCGAGCACTGAAGCTTTCTTT. Protein: CASRWGQASTEAFF.

A few counts support this clone. The rearrangement joins TRBV28 to TRBJ1-5; 7 nucleotides align to TRBD1. V lost 5 bases and J lost 6; bases outside the gene matches: 7. Germline CDR1 and CDR2: MDHEN and SYDVKM. CDR3 size: 14 residues. DNA for the CDR3: TGTGCCAGCAGTCAGACAGACAGGGTTCAGCCCCAGCATTTT. Protein: CASSQTDRVQPQHF.

The V gene is TRBV5-1, the J gene TRBJ2-5; TRBD1 matches at 10 bases. Germline loops: CDR1 SGHRS, CDR2 YFSETQ. With 5 bases clipped from V and 5 bases from J, the junction kept 12 bases outside the gene matches. CDR3 size: 16 residues. DNA of the CDR3: TGCGCCAGCAGGACAGGGGGCCGAGGGACTGGGGAGACCCAGTACTTC. This encodes CASRTGGRGTGETQYF.

V gene TRBV6-6 combines with J gene TRBJ2-3; D perhaps matches TRBD1 (6 bases). V dropped 4 bases and J dropped 2 bases, with 10 bases sitting between them. This CDR3 region has 14 residues. CDR1 is MNHNY, CDR2 SVGAGI, per germline (reference sequence). The CDR3 loop is CASSSGDFTDTQYF. The CDR3 bases are TGTGCCAGCAGTTCAGGGGATTTCACAGATACGCAGTATTTT.

The genes are TRBV19 and TRBJ1-1; TRBD1 agrees at 7 bases. With V trimmed by 5 bases and J by 0 bases, 6 bases remained unmatched. The germline V gene encodes CDR1 LNHDA and CDR2 SQIVND (reference sequence). The CDR3 spans 15 residues. In nucleotides, the CDR3 is TGTGCCAGTAGTCCACAACAGGGGATGAACACTGAAGCTTTCTTT. It translates to CASSPQQGMNTEAFF. Together with reference TRBV19 and TRBJ1-1, the CDR3 gives the full variable domain: DGGITQSPKYLFRKEGQNVTLSCEQNLNHDAMYWYRQDPGQGLRLIYYSQIVNDFQKGDIAEGYSVSREKKESFPLTVTSAQKNPTAFYLCASSPQQGMNTEAFFGQGTRLTVV.

There are many counts of this clone. This chain uses TRBV5-1 with TRBJ2-5, with 10 bases identical to TRBD1. Germline CDR1 is SGHRS and CDR2 is YFSETQ. Trimming at V came to 6 bases and at J to 5 bases, leaving 22 bases not matched to a gene. There are 19 residues in the CDR3. This CDR3 is CASTSGTGALSDVPETQYF. The CDR3 nucleotides read TGCGCCAGCACCTCAGGGACAGGGGCTTTATCGGACGTTCCGGAGACCCAGTACTTC.